This T cell receptor (beta chain) stems from a study of blood T cells in healthy people across ages. Primers used in a second PCR of roughly 6 to 11 cycles were a sample-barcoded 5' primer and a J-beta primer mix. TCRdb re-called the 5' RACE reads through MiXCR, storing one row per CDR3 protein. This sample has approximately 670,000 distinct CDR3 sequences; less than 45% occur once, and the top ten carry 30%. The sequence was obtained from a man older than 75 in good health. The sequenced material came from blood.

CDR3 in amino acids: CASRTTSGRAGELFF. The CDR3 DNA sequence: TGTGCCAGCAGGACTACTAGCGGGAGGGCCGGGGAGCTGTTTTTT. V gene TRBV27 combines with J gene TRBJ2-2; 13 bases line up with TRBD2. The V segment lost 6 bases and the J segment 6 bases; nucleotides outside the gene matches: 4. CDR3 length: 15 residues. The germline V gene encodes CDR1 MNHEY and CDR2 SMNVEV (reference sequence).